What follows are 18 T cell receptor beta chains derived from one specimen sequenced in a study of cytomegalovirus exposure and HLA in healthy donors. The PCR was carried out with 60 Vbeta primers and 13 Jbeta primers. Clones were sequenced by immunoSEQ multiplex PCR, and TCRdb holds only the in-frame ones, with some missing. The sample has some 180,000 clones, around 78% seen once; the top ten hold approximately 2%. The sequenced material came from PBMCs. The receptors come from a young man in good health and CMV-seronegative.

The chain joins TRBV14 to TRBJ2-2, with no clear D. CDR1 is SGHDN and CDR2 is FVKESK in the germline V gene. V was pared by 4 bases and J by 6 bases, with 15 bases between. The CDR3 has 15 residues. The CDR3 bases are TGTGCCAGCAGCCTAGCTCCATTGGTGTCCGGGGAGCTGTTTTTT. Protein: CASSLAPLVSGELFF.

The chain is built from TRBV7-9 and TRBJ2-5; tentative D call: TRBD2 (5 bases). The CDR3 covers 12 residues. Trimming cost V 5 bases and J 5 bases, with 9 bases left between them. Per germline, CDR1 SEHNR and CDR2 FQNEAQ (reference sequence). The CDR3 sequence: CASSPLGETQYF. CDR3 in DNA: TGTGCCAGCAGCCCACTAGGGGAGACCCAGTACTTC.

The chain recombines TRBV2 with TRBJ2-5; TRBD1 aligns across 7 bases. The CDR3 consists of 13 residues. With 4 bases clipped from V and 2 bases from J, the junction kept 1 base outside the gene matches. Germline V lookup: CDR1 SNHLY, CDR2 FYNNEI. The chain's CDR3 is CASSATGQETQYF. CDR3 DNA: TGTGCCAGCAGTGCGACAGGGCAAGAGACCCAGTACTTC.

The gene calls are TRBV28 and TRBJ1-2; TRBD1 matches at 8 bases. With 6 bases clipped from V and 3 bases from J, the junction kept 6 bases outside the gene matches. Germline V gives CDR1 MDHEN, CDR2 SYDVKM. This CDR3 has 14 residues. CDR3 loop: CASSPGGADYGYTF. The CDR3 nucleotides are TGTGCCAGCAGCCCAGGGGGCGCCGACTATGGCTACACCTTC.

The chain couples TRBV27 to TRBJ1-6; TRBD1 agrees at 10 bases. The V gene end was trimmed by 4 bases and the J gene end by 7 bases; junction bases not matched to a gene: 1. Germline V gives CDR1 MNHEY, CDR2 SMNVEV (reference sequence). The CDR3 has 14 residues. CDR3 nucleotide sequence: TGTGCCAGCAGTTGGACAGGGGGGAATTCACCCCTCCACTTT. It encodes CASSWTGGNSPLHF.

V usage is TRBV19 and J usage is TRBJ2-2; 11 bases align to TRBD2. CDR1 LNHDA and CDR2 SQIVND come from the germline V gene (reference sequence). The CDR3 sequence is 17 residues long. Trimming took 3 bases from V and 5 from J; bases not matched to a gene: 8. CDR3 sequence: CASSIWLAGGVTGELFF. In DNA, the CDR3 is TGTGCCAGTAGTATTTGGCTAGCGGGAGGCGTTACCGGGGAGCTGTTTTTT.

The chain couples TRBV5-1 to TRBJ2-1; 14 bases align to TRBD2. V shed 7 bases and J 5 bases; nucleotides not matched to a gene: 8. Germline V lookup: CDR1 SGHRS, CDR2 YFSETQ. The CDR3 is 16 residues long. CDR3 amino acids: CASRAKGLAGDNEQFF. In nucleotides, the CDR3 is TGCGCCAGCCGTGCCAAGGGACTAGCGGGGGACAATGAGCAGTTCTTC. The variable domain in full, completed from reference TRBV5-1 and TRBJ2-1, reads KAGVTQTPRYLIKTRGQQVTLSCSPISGHRSVSWYQQTPGQGLQFLFEYFSETQRNKGNFPGRFSGRQFSNSRSEMNVSTLELGDSALYLCASRAKGLAGDNEQFFGPGTRLTVL.

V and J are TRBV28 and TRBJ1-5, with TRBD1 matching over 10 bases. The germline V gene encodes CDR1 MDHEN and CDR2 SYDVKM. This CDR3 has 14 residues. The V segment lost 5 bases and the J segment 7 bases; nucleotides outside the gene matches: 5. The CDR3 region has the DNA TGTGCCAGCAGTCCCGGGACAGGGGAACAGCCCCAGCATTTT. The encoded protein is CASSPGTGEQPQHF.

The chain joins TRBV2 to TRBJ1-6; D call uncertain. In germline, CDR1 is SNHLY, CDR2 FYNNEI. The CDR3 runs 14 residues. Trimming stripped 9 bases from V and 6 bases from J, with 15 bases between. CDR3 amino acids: CARSGSSRNSPLHF. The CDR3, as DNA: TGTGCCAGGTCCGGGTCTAGTCGTAATTCACCCCTCCACTTT.

CDR3 DNA: TGTGCCAGCAGTTTTAGCGGGACGGGTATGAACGAGCAGTACTTC. It yields the protein CASSFSGTGMNEQYF. The chain links TRBV28 to TRBJ2-7; 8 bases match TRBD2. From germline, CDR1 is MDHEN and CDR2 SYDVKM. V lost 3 bases, J lost 5 bases, and 9 bases stayed unmatched. This CDR3 has 15 residues.

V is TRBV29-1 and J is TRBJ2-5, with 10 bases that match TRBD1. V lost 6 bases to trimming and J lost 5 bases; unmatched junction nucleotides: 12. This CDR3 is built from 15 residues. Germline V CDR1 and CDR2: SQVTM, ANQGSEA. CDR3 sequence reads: CSVLGETGGWETQYF. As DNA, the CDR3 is TGCAGCGTCTTGGGCGAGACAGGGGGCTGGGAGACCCAGTACTTC.

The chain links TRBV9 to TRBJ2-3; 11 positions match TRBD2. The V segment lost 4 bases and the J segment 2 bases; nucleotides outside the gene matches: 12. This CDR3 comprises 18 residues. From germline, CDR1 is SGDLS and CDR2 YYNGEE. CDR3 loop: CASSTPGLADLYTDTQYF. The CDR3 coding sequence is TGTGCCAGCAGCACCCCGGGACTAGCGGACCTATACACAGATACGCAGTATTTT.

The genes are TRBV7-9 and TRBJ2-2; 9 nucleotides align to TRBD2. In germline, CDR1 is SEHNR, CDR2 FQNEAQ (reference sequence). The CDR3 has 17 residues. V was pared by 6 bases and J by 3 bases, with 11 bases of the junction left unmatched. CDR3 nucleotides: TGTGCCAGCAGTAGGGGTAGCGGGAGTTCGTACACCGGGGAGCTGTTTTTT. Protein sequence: CASSRGSGSSYTGELFF.

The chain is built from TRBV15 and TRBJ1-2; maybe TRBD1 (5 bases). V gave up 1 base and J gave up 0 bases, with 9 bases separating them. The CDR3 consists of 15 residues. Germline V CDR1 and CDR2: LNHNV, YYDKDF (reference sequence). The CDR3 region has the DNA TGTGCCACCAGCAGAGGGCAGGGATCTAACTATGGCTACACCTTC. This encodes CATSRGQGSNYGYTF. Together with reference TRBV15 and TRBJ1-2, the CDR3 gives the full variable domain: DAMVIQNPRYQVTQFGKPVTLSCSQTLNHNVMYWYQQKSSQAPKLLFHYYDKDFNNEADTPDNFQSRRPNTSFCFLDIRSPGLGDTAMYLCATSRGQGSNYGYTFGSGTRLTVV.

In nucleotides, the CDR3 is TGTGCCAGCAGCCGCTTTGTACAGACGAACACTGAAGCTTTCTTT. Protein sequence: CASSRFVQTNTEAFF. This sequence joins TRBV6-6 and TRBJ1-1, with D unclear. The V end lost 6 bases, the J end lost 1 base, and 15 bases lay between the germline ends. This CDR3 is 15 amino acids long. Germline-derived CDR1 and CDR2 are MNHNY and SVGAGI (reference sequence).

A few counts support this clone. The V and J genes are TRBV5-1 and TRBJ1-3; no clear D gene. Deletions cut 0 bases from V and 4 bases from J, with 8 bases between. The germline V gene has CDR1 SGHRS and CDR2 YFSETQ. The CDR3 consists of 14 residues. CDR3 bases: TGCGCCAGCAGCTTGGATGGCAGGGGAAACACCATATATTTT. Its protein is CASSLDGRGNTIYF.

This chain's CDR3 is CASSLGLAGVYEQYF. The DNA for the CDR3 is TGCGCCAGCAGCTTGGGACTAGCGGGAGTATACGAGCAGTACTTC. This chain links TRBV4-1 with TRBJ2-7, with 14 bases that match TRBD2. This CDR3 comprises 15 residues. The germline V gene encodes CDR1 MGHRA and CDR2 YSYEKL. Trimming at V came to 5 bases and at J to 4 bases, leaving 4 bases not matched to a gene.

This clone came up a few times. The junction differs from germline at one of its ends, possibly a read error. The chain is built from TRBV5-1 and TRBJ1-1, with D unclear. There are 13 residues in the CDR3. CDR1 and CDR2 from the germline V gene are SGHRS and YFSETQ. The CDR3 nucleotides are TGCGCCAGCAGATTGGCGGGGAAGACTGAAGCTTTCTTT. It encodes CASRLAGKTEAFF.